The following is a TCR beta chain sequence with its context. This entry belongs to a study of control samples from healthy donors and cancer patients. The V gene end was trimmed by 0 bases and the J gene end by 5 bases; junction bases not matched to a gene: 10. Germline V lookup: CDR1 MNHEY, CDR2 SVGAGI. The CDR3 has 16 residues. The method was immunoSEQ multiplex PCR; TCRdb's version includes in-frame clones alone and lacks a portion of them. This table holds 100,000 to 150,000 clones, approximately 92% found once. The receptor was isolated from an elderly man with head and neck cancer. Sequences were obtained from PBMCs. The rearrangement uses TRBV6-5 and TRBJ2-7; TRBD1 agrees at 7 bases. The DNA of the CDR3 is TGTGCCAGCAGTTACTCCTCCGGCCAGGGGGTCAACGAGCAGTACTTC. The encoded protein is CASSYSSGQGVNEQYF.